These 23 T cell receptor beta chains were all obtained from the same sample, sequenced in a study of T cell responses to AZD1222 COVID-19 vaccine. This table comes from immunoSEQ multiplex PCR, and its TCRdb copy is limited to in-frame clones, with some not included. Of 95,000 to 130,000 clones listed, 85% to 95% were seen once; the top ten hold 2.9%. The sequenced sample was peripheral blood, obtained on day 0 of AZD1222 vaccination. These receptors all stem from an adult in good health.

V usage is TRBV21-1 and J usage is TRBJ1-5; the table's D gene call, TRBD1, was not cross checked with the DNA. TRBV21-1 is reported as a pseudogene. The length of the CDR3 is 22 residues. The CDR3 spells CASSARTGLHVRELRGNQPQHF. The CDR3 DNA sequence: TGTGCCAGCAGCGCCCGGACAGGGCTTCACGTCCGGGAACTTAGAGGCAATCAGCCCCAGCATTTT.

The chain recombines TRBV3-1 (or the pseudogene TRBV3-2) with TRBJ1-1; 7 positions match TRBD1. Germline CDR1 LGHDT, CDR2 YNNKEL (reference sequence). CDR3 length equals 14 residues. V lost 6 bases, J lost 1 base, and 5 bases stayed unmatched. The CDR3 sequence: CASRPGQRNTEAFF. The CDR3 DNA is TGTGCCAGCAGACCGGGACAGAGGAACACTGAAGCTTTCTTT.

The chain uses TRBV9 and TRBJ1-1, with TRBD1 matching 7 bases. V lost 4 bases, J lost 1 base, and 7 bases stayed unmatched. The CDR3 totals 15 residues. Germline V lookup: CDR1 SGDLS, CDR2 YYNGEE. CDR3 coding DNA: TGTGCCAGCAGCCCCACGACAGGGCGGAACACTGAAGCTTTCTTT. Translating gives CASSPTTGRNTEAFF.

The chain is built from TRBV27 and TRBJ2-1, with a tentative D call TRBD1 (6 bases). Looked up from germline, CDR1 is MNHEY and CDR2 is SMNVEV (reference sequence). The germline V and J ends were trimmed by 8 bases and 8 bases, with 13 bases remaining between them. The CDR3 consists of 12 residues. The CDR3 spells CASSQGQYEQFF. The CDR3 coding sequence is TGTGCCAGCTCCCAGGGGCAGTATGAGCAGTTCTTC.

The rearrangement joins TRBV7-2 to TRBJ2-2; D is unresolved. The V and J ends lost 10 bases and 6 bases respectively, with 9 bases between them. Germline values: CDR1 SGHTA, CDR2 FQGNSA. CDR3 length: 11 residues. The CDR3 reads CAIEVAGELFF. The DNA for the CDR3 is TGTGCCATAGAAGTGGCCGGGGAGCTGTTTTTT.

This clone was recorded only once. The chain couples TRBV2 to TRBJ1-1; 9 bases are shared with TRBD1. J gave up 7 bases and V 7 bases, and 7 bases lay outside the gene matches. The CDR3 is 13 residues long. CDR1 SNHLY and CDR2 FYNNEI come from the germline V gene. CDR3 sequence (DNA): TGTGCCAGCATGCGGACAGGGGTTAATGAAGCTTTCTTT. Its translation is CASMRTGVNEAFF.

The chain uses TRBV5-1 and TRBJ2-2; perhaps TRBD2 as D (7 bases). From germline, CDR1 is SGHRS and CDR2 YFSETQ. The CDR3 has 15 amino acids. Trimming left V 4 bases short and J 2 bases short, with 12 bases between. CDR3 DNA: TGCGCCAGCAGCCGGGGGGCAGCTAACACCGGGGAGCTGTTTTTT. Translating gives CASSRGAANTGELFF.

This clone was picked up a small number of times. The rearrangement uses TRBV28 and TRBJ1-2, with D perhaps TRBD1 (6 bases). The CDR3 runs to 15 residues. The germline gives CDR1 MDHEN, CDR2 SYDVKM. The V end was cut by 5 bases, the J end by 5 bases, with 18 bases between. CDR3 coding DNA: TGTGCCAGCAGTGCCTACAGGGCGCTCTCGTATGGCTACACCTTC. It encodes CASSAYRALSYGYTF.

The rearrangement links TRBV11-2 to TRBJ1-6; D uncertain. The V and J ends lost 5 bases and 9 bases respectively, with 23 bases between them. CDR1 is SGHAT, CDR2 FQNNGV, per germline. The CDR3 is made up of 17 amino acids. CDR3 amino acids: CASSPLPKGNVGSPLHF. DNA for the CDR3: TGTGCCAGCAGCCCCCTCCCGAAGGGCAATGTAGGTTCACCCCTCCACTTT.

The sample holds one count of this clone. The chain combines TRBV20-1 with TRBJ2-3; no clear D. The CDR3 runs to 11 residues. CDR1 DFQATT and CDR2 SNEGSKA come from the germline V gene (reference sequence). V shed 2 bases and J shed 5 bases, with 5 bases lying between them. CDR3 bases: TGCAGTGCTAGACCCGTAGATACGCAGTATTTT. It specifies CSARPVDTQYF.

The chain employs TRBV6-5 and TRBJ2-7, with D hard to call. The V gene's germline CDR1 is MNHEY and CDR2 SVGAGI. Trimming stripped 8 bases from V and 2 bases from J, with 7 bases between. The CDR3 extends over 11 amino acids. The CDR3, as DNA: TGTGCCAGCGAAGAGGCCTACGAGCAGTACTTC. Translation gives CASEEAYEQYF.

This clone was observed once. This chain links TRBV6-6 with TRBJ2-7, with TRBD2 as a possible D gene (5 bases). Germline V CDR1 and CDR2: MNHNY, SVGAGI (reference sequence). Trimming took off 4 bases at V and 6 bases at J, with 19 bases between the two ends. There are 15 residues in the CDR3. CDR3 sequence reads: CASSSRANGVGEQYF. Here the CDR3 DNA reads TGTGCCAGCAGTTCGCGGGCGAACGGGGTGGGCGAGCAGTACTTC.

This chain connects TRBV15 to TRBJ2-7, with TRBD1 identical over 8 bases. The germline V gene encodes CDR1 LNHNV and CDR2 YYDKDF (reference sequence). The CDR3 has 14 amino acids. J was trimmed by 4 bases and V by 3 bases; bases with no gene match: 5. The CDR3 coding sequence is TGTGCCACCAGCAGCTCAGGGGGCGAGTACGAGCAGTACTTC. It specifies CATSSSGGEYEQYF.

V gene TRBV15 combines with J gene TRBJ2-5; D uncertain. The germline V and J ends were trimmed by 0 bases and 1 base, with 9 bases remaining between them. CDR1 is LNHNV and CDR2 is YYDKDF in the germline V gene (reference sequence). This CDR3 comprises 15 residues. CDR3 protein: CATSRERQPQETQYF. The CDR3 coding sequence is TGTGCCACCAGCAGAGAAAGGCAGCCCCAAGAGACCCAGTACTTC.

This clone occurred once. The genes are TRBV19 and TRBJ1-2; TRBD1 matches at 8 bases. V lost 4 bases and J lost 6; bases outside the gene matches: 4. This CDR3 has 13 amino acids. Germline V gives CDR1 LNHDA, CDR2 SQIVND (reference sequence). CDR3 coding DNA: TGTGCCAGTAGTACCGGGACAGGTGATGGCTACACCTTC. The encoded protein is CASSTGTGDGYTF.

This clone was found once. The V call is TRBV7-9, the J call TRBJ1-6, with D tentatively TRBD1 (5 bases). Germline V lookup: CDR1 SEHNR, CDR2 FQNEAQ (reference sequence). V gave up 2 bases and J gave up 7 bases, with 21 bases separating them. The CDR3 length is 18 residues. This chain's CDR3 is CASSLMAPGQAPNSPLHF. CDR3 DNA: TGTGCCAGCAGCTTAATGGCCCCGGGGCAGGCCCCCAATTCACCCCTCCACTTT. The entire variable domain, with the rest obtained from reference TRBV7-9 and TRBJ1-6, is as follows: DTGVSQNPRHKITKRGQNVTFRCDPISEHNRLYWYRQTLGQGPEFLTYFQNEAQLEKSRLLSDRFSAERPKGSFSTLEIQRTEQGDSAMYLCASSLMAPGQAPNSPLHFGNGTRLTVT.

The V gene is TRBV11-1, the J gene TRBJ2-7, with D perhaps assigned TRBD1 or TRBD2 (6 bases each). Trimming took 5 bases from V and 6 from J, leaving 17 bases between them. This CDR3 spans 14 amino acids. Germline lookup yields CDR1 SGHAT and CDR2 FQDESV (reference sequence). CDR3 bases: TGTGCCAGCAGCGTAAGTTTGGGGGGCTCCGAGCAGTACTTC. Translated: CASSVSLGGSEQYF. Full variable domain (rest looked up from reference TRBV11-1 and TRBJ2-7): EAEVAQSPRYKITEKSQAVAFWCDPISGHATLYWYRQILGQGPELLVQFQDESVVDDSQLPKDRFSAERLKGVDSTLKIQPAELGDSAMYLCASSVSLGGSEQYFGPGTRLTVT.

The chain combines TRBV19 with TRBJ1-1; possible D gene TRBD1, 5 bases. V shed 6 bases and J shed 7 bases, with 15 bases lying between them. CDR3 length equals 13 residues. Germline CDR1 and CDR2: LNHDA and SQIVND (reference sequence). CDR3 sequence reads: CASRNLREIEAFF. In DNA form, the CDR3 reads TGTGCCAGTAGGAATCTCAGGGAAATTGAAGCTTTCTTT.

CDR3 sequence reads: CASTPRGFAANEQFF. CDR3 coding DNA: TGTGCCAGCACTCCTAGGGGGTTTGCGGCCAATGAGCAGTTCTTC. This chain links TRBV6-5 with TRBJ2-1; maybe TRBD1 (6 bases). From germline, CDR1 is MNHEY and CDR2 SVGAGI. This CDR3 is 15 amino acids long. The ends were cut back, 7 bases at V and 6 bases at J, with 19 bases in the middle.

This chain uses TRBV14 with TRBJ2-7, with a tentative D call TRBD1 (6 bases). The CDR3 length is 12 residues. Germline V gives CDR1 SGHDN, CDR2 FVKESK. V was trimmed by 9 bases and J by 7 bases, leaving 16 bases between them. The CDR3 nucleotides read TGTGCCAGAAGGACAGCCCTCTGGGAGCAGTACTTC. As protein: CARRTALWEQYF. Variable domain in full (rest from reference TRBV14 and TRBJ2-7): EAGVTQFPSHSVIEKGQTVTLRCDPISGHDNLYWYRRVMGKEIKFLLHFVKESKQDESGMPNNRFLAERTGGTYSTLKVQPAELEDSGVYFCARRTALWEQYFGPGTRLTVT.

The chain employs TRBV7-9 and TRBJ2-7; 9 nucleotides line up with TRBD2. V dropped 4 bases and J dropped 2; count of bases not matched to a gene: 9. Germline values: CDR1 SEHNR, CDR2 FQNEAQ (reference sequence). CDR3 length: 16 amino acids. The CDR3 DNA sequence: TGTGCCAGCAGCTCCTGGGCGGGAGGGCTACCCTACGAGCAGTACTTC. Its protein is CASSSWAGGLPYEQYF. Full variable domain (missing parts from reference TRBV7-9 and TRBJ2-7): DTGVSQNPRHKITKRGQNVTFRCDPISEHNRLYWYRQTLGQGPEFLTYFQNEAQLEKSRLLSDRFSAERPKGSFSTLEIQRTEQGDSAMYLCASSSWAGGLPYEQYFGPGTRLTVT.

V is TRBV28 and J is TRBJ2-1; TRBD1 is a possible D gene (6 bases). This CDR3 is built from 13 residues. The germline V and J ends were trimmed by 7 bases and 9 bases, with 16 bases remaining between them. Germline V gene lookup returns CDR1 MDHEN and CDR2 SYDVKM. The CDR3 DNA sequence: TGTGCCAGCAAGCCACACCGAGGGGGTGAGCAGTTCTTC. It encodes CASKPHRGGEQFF.

As DNA, the CDR3 is TGTGCCAGTAGTGCCCCCGGGACAGGGGCCTATGGCTACACCTTC. This encodes CASSAPGTGAYGYTF. The chain has TRBV19 and TRBJ1-2; 10 bases are shared with TRBD1. The J segment lost 4 bases and the V segment lost 5 bases, leaving 7 bases of the junction unmatched. From germline, CDR1 is LNHDA and CDR2 SQIVND (reference sequence). This CDR3 is built from 15 residues.